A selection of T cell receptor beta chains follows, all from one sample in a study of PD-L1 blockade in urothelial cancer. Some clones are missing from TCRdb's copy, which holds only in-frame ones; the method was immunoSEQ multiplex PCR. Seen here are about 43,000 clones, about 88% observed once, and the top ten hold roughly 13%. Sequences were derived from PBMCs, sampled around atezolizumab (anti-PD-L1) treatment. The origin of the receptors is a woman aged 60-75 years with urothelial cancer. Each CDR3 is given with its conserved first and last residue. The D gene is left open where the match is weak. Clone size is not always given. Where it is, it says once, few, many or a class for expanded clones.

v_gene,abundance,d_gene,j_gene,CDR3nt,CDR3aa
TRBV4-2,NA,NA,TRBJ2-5,TGTGCCAGCAGCCAACCGGACAAACTACAAGAGACCCAGTACTTC,CASSQPDKLQETQYF
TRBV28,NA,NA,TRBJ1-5,TGTGCCAGCAGTTATATCGGGACTGGGGGATGGGGCAATCAGCCCCAGCATTTT,CASSYIGTGGWGNQPQHF
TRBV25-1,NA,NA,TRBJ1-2,TGTGCCACCCAGGGTGAACGTGTCTATGGCTACACCTTC,CATQGERVYGYTF
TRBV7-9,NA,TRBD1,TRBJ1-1,TGTGCCAGCAGCTTATACATGGGCAGGGGGAGACCTGAAGCTTTCTTT,CASSLYMGRGRPEAFF
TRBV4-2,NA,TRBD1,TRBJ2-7,TGTGCCAGCAGCCAAACCATCGACAGGGAGTACGACGAGCAGTACTTC,CASSQTIDREYDEQYF
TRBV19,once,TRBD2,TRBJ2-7,TGTGCCAGTAGTGAACCGGGACTAGCTTCATACGAGCAGTACTTC,CASSEPGLASYEQYF
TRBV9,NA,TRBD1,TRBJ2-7,TGTGCCAGCAGCGGACCCTCCGGGACAGGCTCCTACGAGCAGTACTTC,CASSGPSGTGSYEQYF
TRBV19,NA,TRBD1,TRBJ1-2,TGTGCCAGTAGGTCAGGGGGCGCATTACGGGGCTACACCTTC,CASRSGGALRGYTF
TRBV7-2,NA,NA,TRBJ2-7,TGTGCCAGCAGCAGAAATCCTCTAGCTCCGGGCGAGCAGTACTTC,CASSRNPLAPGEQYF
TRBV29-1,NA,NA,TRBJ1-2,TGCAGCGTTGAGGAGGGGAACTATGGCTACACCTTC,CSVEEGNYGYTF
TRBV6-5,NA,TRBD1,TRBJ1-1,TGTGCCAGCAGTTACACAAGACAGGGTAACACTGAAGCTTTCTTT,CASSYTRQGNTEAFF
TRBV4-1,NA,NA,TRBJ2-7,TGCGCCAGCAGCCAAGATTTAGAGGCTAGCCTCGAGCAGTACTTC,CASSQDLEASLEQYF
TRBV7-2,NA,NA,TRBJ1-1,TGTGCCAGCAGCGCGGGGGGTTACATGAACACTGAAGCTTTCTTT,CASSAGGYMNTEAFF
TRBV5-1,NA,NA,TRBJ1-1,TGCGCCAGCAGCGTACGAGGGTTGAACACTGAAGCTTTCTTT,CASSVRGLNTEAFF
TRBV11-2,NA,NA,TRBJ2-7,TGTGCCAGCAGCAAAGAGTTTGGCGGCTCCTACGAGCAGTACTTC,CASSKEFGGSYEQYF
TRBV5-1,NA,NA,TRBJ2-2,TGCGCCAGCAGCGCCGACGCGGGGTGGAGCGGGGAGCTGTTTTTT,CASSADAGWSGELFF
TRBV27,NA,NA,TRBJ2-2,TGTGCCAGCAAGTTCAGGGAGAACACCGGGGAGCTGTTTTTT,CASKFRENTGELFF
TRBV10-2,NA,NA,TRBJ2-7,TGCGCCAGCAGTGTCGGGATCTACGAGCAGTACTTC,CASSVGIYEQYF
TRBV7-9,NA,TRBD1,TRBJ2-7,TGTGCCAGCATCGCGGACAGGCTCACCTACGAGCAGTACTTC,CASIADRLTYEQYF
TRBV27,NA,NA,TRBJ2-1,TGTGCCAGCAGTCCCCAGAAAATAGCGGCCTCCTACAATGAGCAGTTCTTC,CASSPQKIAASYNEQFF
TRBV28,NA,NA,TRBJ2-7,TGTGCCAGCATGAGCCCTCCGCGACACCACGAGCAGTACTTC,CASMSPPRHHEQYF
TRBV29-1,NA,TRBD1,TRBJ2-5,TGCAGCGTTCCCCCCCGGGACAGATACCAAGAGACCCAGTACTTC,CSVPPRDRYQETQYF
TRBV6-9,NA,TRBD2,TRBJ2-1,TGTGCCAGCAGAGCCCCGGGACTAAGCTACAATGAGCAGTTCTTC,CASRAPGLSYNEQFF
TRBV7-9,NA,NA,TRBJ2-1,TGTGCCAGCAGCTTAGGGGTGGAGGGAGATGAGCAGTTCTTC,CASSLGVEGDEQFF
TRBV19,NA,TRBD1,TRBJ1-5,TGTGCCAGTAGTATCTCGCAGGGGGGACACCAGCCCCAGCATTTT,CASSISQGGHQPQHF
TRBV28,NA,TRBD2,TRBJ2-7,TGTGCCAGCAGTTCCCCAGGACTAGCGGGAACTCACTCCTACGAGCAGTACTTC,CASSSPGLAGTHSYEQYF
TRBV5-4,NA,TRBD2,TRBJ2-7,TGTGCCAGCAGCTCCGGACTAGCGGGGGGTTCCTACGAGCAGTACTTC,CASSSGLAGGSYEQYF
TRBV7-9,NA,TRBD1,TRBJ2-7,TGTGCCAGCAGCTTAGGCGGGATGGGACAGGGCCTTTACGAGCAGTACTTC,CASSLGGMGQGLYEQYF
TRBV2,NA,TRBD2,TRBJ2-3,TGTGCCGGGCGGGGGATCCAGCGGGGCAGCACAGATACGCAGTATTTT,CAGRGIQRGSTDTQYF
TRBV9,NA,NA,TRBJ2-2,TGTGCCAGCAGCGTAGCGGTTGACAGCACCGGGGAGCTGTTTTTT,CASSVAVDSTGELFF
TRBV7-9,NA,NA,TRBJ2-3,TGTGCCAGCAGCTTAGCATTCGAGGAGGCAGATACGCAGTATTTT,CASSLAFEEADTQYF
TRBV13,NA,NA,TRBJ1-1,TGTGCCAGCAGCTCATCAGTGGACCCGGGGGGCCACACTGAAGCTTTCTTT,CASSSSVDPGGHTEAFF
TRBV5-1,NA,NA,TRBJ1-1,TGCGCCAACCGGAAGCGGACAGTGAACACTGAAGCTTTCTTT,CANRKRTVNTEAFF
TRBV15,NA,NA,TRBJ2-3,TGTGCCACCAGCAGAGATTTAACTAGCATAGCAGATACGCAGTATTTT,CATSRDLTSIADTQYF
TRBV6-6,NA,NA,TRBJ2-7,TGTGCCAGCATGGACACTTCCTACGAGCAGTACTTC,CASMDTSYEQYF
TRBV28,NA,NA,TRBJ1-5,TGTGCCAGCAGTTTAGGAGGGTTGGAAGATCAGCCCCAGCATTTT,CASSLGGLEDQPQHF
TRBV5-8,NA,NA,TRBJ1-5,TGTGCCAGCAGTCCCTTGAGGGTTAGCAATCAGCCCCAGCATTTT,CASSPLRVSNQPQHF
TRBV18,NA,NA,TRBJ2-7,TGTGCCAGCTCTCAATCCTACGAGCAGTACTTC,CASSQSYEQYF
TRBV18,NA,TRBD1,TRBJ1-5,TGTGCCAGCTCACCTCGGGACAGGATGTCGGGTTATAGCAATCAGCCCCAGCATTTT,CASSPRDRMSGYSNQPQHF
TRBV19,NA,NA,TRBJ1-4,TGTGCCAGTCACGGACGAGGGACTAATGAAAAACTGTTTTTT,CASHGRGTNEKLFF
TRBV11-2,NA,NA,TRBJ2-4,TGTGCCAGCAGGACAGCGATAAAAAACATTCAGTACTTC,CASRTAIKNIQYF
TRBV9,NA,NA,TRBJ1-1,TGTGCCAGCAGCGTTAGACAGATCGGGGAAGCTTTCTTT,CASSVRQIGEAFF